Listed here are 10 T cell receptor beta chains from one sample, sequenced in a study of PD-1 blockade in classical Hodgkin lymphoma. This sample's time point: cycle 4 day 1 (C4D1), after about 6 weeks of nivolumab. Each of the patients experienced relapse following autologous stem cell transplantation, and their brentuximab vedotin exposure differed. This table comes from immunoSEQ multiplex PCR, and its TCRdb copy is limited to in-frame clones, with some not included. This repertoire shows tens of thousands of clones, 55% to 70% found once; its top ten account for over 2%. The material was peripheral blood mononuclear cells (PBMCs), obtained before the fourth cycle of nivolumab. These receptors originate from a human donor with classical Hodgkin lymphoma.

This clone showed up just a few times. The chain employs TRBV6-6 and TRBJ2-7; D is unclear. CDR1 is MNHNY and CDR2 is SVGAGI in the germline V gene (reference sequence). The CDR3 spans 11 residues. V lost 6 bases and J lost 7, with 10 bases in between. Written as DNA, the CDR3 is TGTGCCAGCAGCCCCTCGAGAGAGCAGTACTTC. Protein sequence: CASSPSREQYF.

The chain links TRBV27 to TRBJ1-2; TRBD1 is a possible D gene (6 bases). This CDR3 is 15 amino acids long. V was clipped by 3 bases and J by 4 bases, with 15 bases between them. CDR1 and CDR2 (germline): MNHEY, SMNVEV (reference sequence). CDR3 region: CASSFLGGLRYGYTF. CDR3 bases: TGTGCCAGCAGTTTTCTAGGGGGACTACGCTATGGCTACACCTTC.

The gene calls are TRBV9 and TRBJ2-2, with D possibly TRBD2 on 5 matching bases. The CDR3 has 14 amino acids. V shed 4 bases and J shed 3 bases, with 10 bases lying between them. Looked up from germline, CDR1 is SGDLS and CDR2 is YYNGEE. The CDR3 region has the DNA TGTGCCAGCAGCCAGGACTCTTACACCGGGGAGCTGTTTTTT. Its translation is CASSQDSYTGELFF.

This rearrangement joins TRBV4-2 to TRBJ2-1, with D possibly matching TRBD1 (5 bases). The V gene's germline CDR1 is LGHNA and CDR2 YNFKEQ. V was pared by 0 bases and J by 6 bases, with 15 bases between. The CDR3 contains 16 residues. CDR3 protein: CASSQDWPAGPNEQFF. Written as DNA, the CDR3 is TGTGCCAGCAGCCAAGACTGGCCGGCAGGGCCCAATGAGCAGTTCTTC.

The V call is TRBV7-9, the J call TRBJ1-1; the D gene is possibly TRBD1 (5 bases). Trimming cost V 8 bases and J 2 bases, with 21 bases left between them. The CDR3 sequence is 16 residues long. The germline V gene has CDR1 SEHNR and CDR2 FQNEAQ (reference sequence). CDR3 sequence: CASDHAAGPHNTEAFF. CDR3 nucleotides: TGTGCCAGCGACCATGCTGCGGGACCCCACAACACTGAAGCTTTCTTT. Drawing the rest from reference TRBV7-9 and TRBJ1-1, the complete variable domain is DTGVSQNPRHKITKRGQNVTFRCDPISEHNRLYWYRQTLGQGPEFLTYFQNEAQLEKSRLLSDRFSAERPKGSFSTLEIQRTEQGDSAMYLCASDHAAGPHNTEAFFGQGTRLTVV.

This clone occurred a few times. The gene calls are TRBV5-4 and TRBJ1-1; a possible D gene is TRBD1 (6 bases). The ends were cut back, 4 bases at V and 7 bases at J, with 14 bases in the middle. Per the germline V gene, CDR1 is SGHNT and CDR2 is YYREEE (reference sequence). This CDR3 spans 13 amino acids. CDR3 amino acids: CASSLIGQIEAFF. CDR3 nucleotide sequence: TGTGCCAGCAGCCTGATTGGACAGATTGAAGCTTTCTTT.

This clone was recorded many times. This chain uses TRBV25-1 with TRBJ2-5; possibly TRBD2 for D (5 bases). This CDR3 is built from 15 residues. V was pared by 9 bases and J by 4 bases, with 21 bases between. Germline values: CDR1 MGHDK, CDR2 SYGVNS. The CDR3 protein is CARTGSEGKRETQYF. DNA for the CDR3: TGTGCCAGGACCGGCTCCGAGGGAAAGAGAGAGACCCAGTACTTC.

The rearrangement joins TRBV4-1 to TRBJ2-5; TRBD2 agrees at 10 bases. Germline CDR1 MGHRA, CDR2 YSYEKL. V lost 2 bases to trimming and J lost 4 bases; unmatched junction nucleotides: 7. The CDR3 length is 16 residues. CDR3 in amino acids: CASSQLAGGPPETQYF. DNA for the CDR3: TGCGCCAGCAGCCAATTAGCGGGGGGTCCACCAGAGACCCAGTACTTC.

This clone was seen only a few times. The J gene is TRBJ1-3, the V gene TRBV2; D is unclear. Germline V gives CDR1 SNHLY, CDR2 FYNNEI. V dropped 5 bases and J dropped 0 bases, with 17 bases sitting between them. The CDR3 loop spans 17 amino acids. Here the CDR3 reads CASSPSTNSISGNTIYF. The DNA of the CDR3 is TGTGCCAGCAGTCCCAGTACAAATTCAATCTCTGGAAACACCATATATTTT.

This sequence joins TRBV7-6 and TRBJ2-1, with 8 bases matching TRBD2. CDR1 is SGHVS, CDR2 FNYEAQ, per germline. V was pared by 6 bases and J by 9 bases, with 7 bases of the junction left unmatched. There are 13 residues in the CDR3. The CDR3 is CASSRTSLGEQFF. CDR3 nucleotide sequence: TGTGCCAGCAGTCGGACTAGCCTTGGTGAGCAGTTCTTC.